The following is a T cell receptor beta chain sequence with its context. Which antigen it targets is not known. Per-nucleotide qualities are absent, and no much larger clonotype sits a single base away. The CDR3 contains 13 residues, cysteine and phenylalanine counted. Here the CDR3 DNA is all that survives: 39 bases in frame from base 1. Trimming at the junction amounts to 3 bases on V and 6 bases on J, and the germline ends lie 12 bases apart. In the germline V gene, CDR1 corresponds to SGDLS and CDR2 to YYNGEE. The data originate from a study of blood T cell repertoires in COVID-19 (TCRdb year 2020). As for the study more broadly: Samples covering the acute and convalescent phases of COVID-19 were provided by collaborators in the United States, Italy and Spain. The prospective study material was composed of cDNA or gDNA derived from T cells, B-cell-depleted T cells, or PBMCs. The dataset comprised deeply sampled blood TCRbeta repertoires from subjects exposed to, actively infected with, or recovered from COVID-19. The repertoires were released in a freely available public database intended as a resource for research on the immune response to SARS-CoV-2. Samples were obtained from the ongoing ImmuneRACE study (first 160 participants) and from some 1,300 subjects provided by 6 global collaborators. Sample metadata almost always included a de-identified subject ID, COVID-19 status, age in years and sex. Where HLA class I and class II types were available, the types were taken from metadata supplied by the sample provider, not from assay-based typing.

TCRbeta CDR3 regions were amplified from genomic DNA by means of the immunoSEQ Assay, a bias-controlled multiplex PCR. The study's processing was this. The number of nucleated cells in each sample was estimated by amplification of reference gene primers within the assay. To quantify the absolute abundance of each unique TCRbeta CDR3 rearrangement, sequence reads were collapsed and filtered. For each sample, productive Simpson clonality was calculated as the square root of Simpson's diversity index over productive rearrangements. TCRdb mirrors the immuneACCESS table, restricted to in-frame sequences. Some clones are absent from its copies; in checked studies, under half trace to an unresolved V gene, and the reason for the others is unknown. D and trimming were read from the DNA, whereas the V and J calls and clone size are those reported in that table. This sample gives hundreds of thousands of clones in total; over 75% of them show up just once. The ten largest clones take up over 7.5% of the sample.

Overall study outcomes, separate from this receptor: Clinical and demographic metadata were provided uncurated, with the amount varying by source and participant.

Participants in the prospective study were aged roughly 18 to 90 years, lived in over 20 United States geographic areas, and enrolled through a virtual design. To assign participants to cohorts, the prospective study relied on clinical history that participants themselves reported in a screening survey and a study questionnaire. In the prospective study, mobile phlebotomists collected whole blood, serum and a nasopharyngeal or oropharyngeal swab from each participant. Prospective study participants could optionally give additional blood draws and questionnaires over a roughly 2-month period. Before DNA extraction, prospective study blood samples were shipped either frozen or at room temperature.

The rearranged chain carries TRBV9 and TRBJ1-2; no D segment can be confidently identified. The clonotype was recovered from a woman aged 50 to 60 with acute COVID-19. Sequenced sample: PBMCs or T cells enriched from blood (not recorded which). The nucleotides are TGTGCCAGCAGCGCCCCCGGGAGGAATGGCTACACCTTC. It specifies CASSAPGRNGYTF.